The text below deals with one T cell receptor (beta chain). No antigen is known for it. The data originate from a study of shared clonotypes between healthy human individuals. Findings and caveats of the study: Relative to their counterparts shared across all four donors, non-shared clonotypes exhibited diminished generation probabilities. Sharing across four donors was highest in naive CD4 (roughly 5%) and lowest in memory CD8 (about 0.4%).

Donors, without exception, were Caucasian adults residing in Nashville, Tennessee. Per sorted-subset replicate PCR, input was around 200 ng DNA, representing about 32,000 T cell genomes. Profiling relied on immunoSEQ multiplex PCR, and the TCRdb table lists in-frame clones only, not all of them. The sample lists more than 2 million clones; 90% to 96% were seen once. The sample comprised naive CD4+ T cells sorted from blood. The subset: CD45RA+ positively selected. The sequence was obtained from a man between 18 and 35 years old in good health.

The CDR3 reads CASSIVGDRVTETQYF. The CDR3 bases are TGTGCCAGTAGTATAGTGGGGGACAGGGTCACAGAGACCCAGTACTTC. V is TRBV19 and J is TRBJ2-5; 9 nucleotides align to TRBD1. The CDR3 is 16 amino acids. V dropped 1 base and J dropped 4; count of bases not matched to a gene: 7. Germline V gene lookup returns CDR1 LNHDA and CDR2 SQIVND (reference sequence). The full variable domain, its missing parts supplied by reference TRBV19 and TRBJ2-5, is DGGITQSPKYLFRKEGQNVTLSCEQNLNHDAMYWYRQDPGQGLRLIYYSQIVNDFQKGDIAEGYSVSREKKESFPLTVTSAQKNPTAFYLCASSIVGDRVTETQYFGPGTRLLVL.